This T cell receptor beta chain was sequenced during a study of regulatory T cells in long-lasting Graves disease. Study-wide results and caveats: More public clonotypes were shared by persistent patients (under 3,000) than by new patients (about 1,000).

The authors built TCR beta libraries using iRepertoire HTBI primers and Arm-PCR of CDR3 regions. TCRdb re-derived calls from the multiplex PCR reads in MiXCR, one entry per CDR3 protein. The sample lists approximately 470,000 distinct CDR3 sequences, around 20% seen once, with 6.5% to 10% in the top ten. Specified time point: persistent/refractory GD, antithyroid drugs over 5 years with positive TRAb. The authors made the TCR library using RNA they extracted from PBMCs. The authors drew about 9 milliliters of peripheral blood into EDTA tubes. This CDR3 region has 12 residues. Looked up from germline, CDR1 is GTSNPN and CDR2 is SVGIG (reference sequence). Trimming removed 4 bases from V and 7 bases from J, with 13 bases in between. This clonotype appeared many times. Its target is unknown.

This specimen was peripheral blood mononuclear cells (PBMCs), taken when the disease was refractory, from a patient treated with antithyroid drugs. This clonotype originated in a female donor with Graves disease. V is TRBV30 and J is TRBJ1-1; maybe TRBD1 (5 bases). Here the CDR3 reads CAWTRDGLEAFF. CDR3 sequence (DNA): TGTGCCTGGACCAGGGATGGCCTTGAAGCTTTCTTT.